Listed here are 2 T cell receptor beta chains from one sample, sequenced in a study of shared clonotypes between healthy human individuals. TCRdb keeps only in-frame clones here, not all; method: immunoSEQ multiplex PCR. The sample records millions of clones, 90% to 95% being singletons. The sequenced sample consisted of naive CD4+ T cells from PBMCs. Subset given: CD45RA+ positively selected. The origin of the receptors is a young man in good health. Some clones in this sample may be carry-over from other donors' samples.

The gene calls are TRBV7-3 and TRBJ2-5, with 7 bases that match TRBD2. CDR3 length: 15 amino acids. In germline, CDR1 is SGHTA, CDR2 FQGTGA. Trimming took 2 bases from V and 1 from J; bases not matched to a gene: 4. The CDR3 loop is CASSLGAGVQETQYF. CDR3 nucleotides: TGTGCCAGCAGCTTAGGGGCGGGAGTCCAAGAGACCCAGTACTTC. Full variable domain (remainder filled in from reference TRBV7-3 and TRBJ2-5): GAGVSQTPSNKVTEKGKYVELRCDPISGHTALYWYRQSLGQGPEFLIYFQGTGAADDSGLPNDRFFAVRPEGSVSTLKIQRTERGDSAVYLCASSLGAGVQETQYFGPGTRLLVL.

The J gene is TRBJ1-2, the V gene TRBV20-1, with a possible D match to TRBD1 (6 bases). The CDR3 has 11 residues. Per the germline V gene, CDR1 is DFQATT and CDR2 is SNEGSKA (reference sequence). V lost 8 bases and J lost 2, with 9 bases in between. CDR3 region: CSPGQNYGYTF. Written as DNA, the CDR3 is TGCAGTCCCGGACAGAACTATGGCTACACCTTC.